This is a list of T cell receptor beta chains from one sample in a study of T cells after yellow fever vaccination. TCRdb independently ran MiXCR on the 5' RACE reads; one entry per CDR3 protein. Of some 170,000 distinct CDR3 sequences listed, around 9.3% are singletons. The material was CD8+ T cells sorted from PBMCs, obtained 45 days after the yellow fever booster vaccination. These receptors came from a man between 18 and 29 years old who received the YFV17D yellow fever vaccine. Each CDR3 is given with its conserved first and last residue. Fields, in order: J gene, V gene, CDR3 protein.

TRBJ1-1	TRBV21-1	CASSTQPSGRPNTEAFF
TRBJ1-6	TRBV4-1	CASSQDAGAGSPLHF
TRBJ2-1	TRBV15	CATSRDPDGYYNEQFF
TRBJ2-2	TRBV3-1	CASSQFGASDVTGELFF
TRBJ1-1	TRBV7-2	CASSFGQGTEAFF
TRBJ1-1	TRBV7-9	CASNPAADRGNTEAFF
TRBJ2-2	TRBV9	CASSVTTSGAGGELFF
TRBJ2-1	TRBV7-9	CASSSRTSGGAAGLDEQFF
TRBJ2-5	TRBV12-5	CASGLVGGAGQETQYF
TRBJ1-1	TRBV6-5	CASSYTGPWTEAFF
TRBJ2-1	TRBV27	CASSPERGLAYNEQFF
TRBJ1-6	TRBV9	CASSVRDGSPLHF
TRBJ2-2	TRBV29-1	CSVVGAGTGELFF
TRBJ1-1	TRBV20-1	CSVRDGRAEAFF
TRBJ2-4	TRBV28	CAGMAGGTTKNIQYF
TRBJ2-3	TRBV4-3	CASSQDILAGGYTDTQYF
TRBJ1-4	TRBV7-8	CASSPTGTAPTNEKLFF
TRBJ2-5	TRBV6-5	CASSYGEQETQYF
TRBJ2-7	TRBV7-9	CASSLPGEAYEQYF
TRBJ1-4	TRBV5-4	CASSEVPSAGLFF
TRBJ2-3	TRBV29-1	CSVDGGAHWDTQYF
TRBJ2-1	TRBV6-2/TRBV6-3	CASSYGFSNEQFF
TRBJ2-1	TRBV7-8	CASSLALDRGPYNEQFF
TRBJ2-3	TRBV4-2	CASSQDSRPDTQYF
TRBJ2-5	TRBV4-2	CASSQVDRAQETQYF
TRBJ1-6	TRBV27	CASTERLDSPLHF
TRBJ2-7	TRBV6-5	CASSYGAGGGYEQYF
TRBJ2-5	TRBV29-1	CSVDWTSEETQYF
TRBJ1-2	TRBV7-9	CASSLADKSYGYTF
TRBJ2-2	TRBV11-2	CASRLTGELFF
TRBJ1-2	TRBV11-2	CASSLEWGVAGYTF
TRBJ2-5	TRBV5-1	CASSLDFQGQETQYF
TRBJ2-4	TRBV12-3/TRBV12-4	CASSSSRLDIQYF
TRBJ2-5	TRBV7-9	CASSPPSGGAVQETQYF
TRBJ1-5	TRBV20-1	CSARDRGNQPQHF
TRBJ2-1	TRBV7-9	CASRETGTGDDNEQFF
TRBJ2-5	TRBV4-3	CASSQLTRGGQETQYF
TRBJ2-7	TRBV29-1	CSVERGAGEQYF
TRBJ2-1	TRBV12-3/TRBV12-4	CASSLGTGHNEQFF
TRBJ2-5	TRBV7-2	CASSSWGILETQYF
TRBJ2-3	TRBV7-9	CASSLGQGMTDTQYF